The clone carrying this T cell receptor (beta chain) was detected only a few times. The data are from a study of OX40 agonist ivuxolimab in advanced cancers. Profiled with immunoSEQ multiplex PCR; TCRdb holds only in-frame clones, not every one. The table records some 33,000 clones, about 83% of them present only once. Trimming removed 5 bases from V and 6 bases from J, with 10 bases in between. The CDR3 is 12 residues long. From germline, CDR1 is SGHVS and CDR2 FNYEAQ. The sample in question was CD4+ or CD8+ T cells sorted from blood, obtained in a trial of the OX40 agonist ivuxolimab. This clonotype originated in an adult with an advanced solid tumor such as melanoma, head and neck, liver or kidney cancer. The chain links TRBV7-6 to TRBJ1-2, with a weak D call TRBD1 (6 bases). As DNA, the CDR3 is TGTGCCAGCAGCCTCGGACAGCATGGCTACACCTTC. Its translation is CASSLGQHGYTF.